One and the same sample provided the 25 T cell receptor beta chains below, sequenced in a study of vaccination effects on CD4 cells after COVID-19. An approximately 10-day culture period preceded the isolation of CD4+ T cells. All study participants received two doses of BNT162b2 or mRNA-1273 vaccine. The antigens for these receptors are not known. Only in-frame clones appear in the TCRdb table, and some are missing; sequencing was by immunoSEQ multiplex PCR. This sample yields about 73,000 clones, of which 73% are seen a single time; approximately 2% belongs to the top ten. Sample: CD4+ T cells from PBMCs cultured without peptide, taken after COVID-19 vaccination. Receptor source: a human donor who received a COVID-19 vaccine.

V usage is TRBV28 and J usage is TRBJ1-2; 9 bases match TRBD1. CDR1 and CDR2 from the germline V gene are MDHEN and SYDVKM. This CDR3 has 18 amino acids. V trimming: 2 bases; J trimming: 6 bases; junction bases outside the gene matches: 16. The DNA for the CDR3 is TGTGCCAGCAGTTTAGGACAGGGGATTAGTCTGATACGAGATGGCTACACCTTC. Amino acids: CASSLGQGISLIRDGYTF.

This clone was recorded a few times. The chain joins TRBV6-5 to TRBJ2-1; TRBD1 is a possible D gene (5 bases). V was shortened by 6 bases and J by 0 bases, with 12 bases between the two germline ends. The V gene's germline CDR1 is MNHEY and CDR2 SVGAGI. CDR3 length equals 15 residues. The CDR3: CASSADSSSYNEQFF. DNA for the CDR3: TGTGCCAGCAGCGCCGACAGTAGCTCCTACAATGAGCAGTTCTTC.

The DNA of the CDR3 is TGTGCCAGTAGTATAGACAGGGACAACGACTATGGCTACACCTTC. Translating it yields CASSIDRDNDYGYTF. This rearrangement joins TRBV19 to TRBJ1-2, with a tentative D call TRBD1 (6 bases). Trimming stripped 0 bases from V and 3 bases from J, with 11 bases between. Germline-derived CDR1 and CDR2 are LNHDA and SQIVND (reference sequence). CDR3 length equals 15 residues.

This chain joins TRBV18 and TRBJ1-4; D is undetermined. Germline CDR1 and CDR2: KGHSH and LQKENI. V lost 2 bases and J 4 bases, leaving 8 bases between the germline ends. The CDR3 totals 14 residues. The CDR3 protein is CASSPGRINEKLFF. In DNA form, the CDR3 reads TGTGCCAGCTCACCAGGACGGATTAATGAAAAACTGTTTTTT.

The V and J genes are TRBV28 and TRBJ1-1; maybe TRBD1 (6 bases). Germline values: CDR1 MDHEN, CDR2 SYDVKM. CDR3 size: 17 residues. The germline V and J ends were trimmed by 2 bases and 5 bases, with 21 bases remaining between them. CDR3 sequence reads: CASSLPTSGERRTEAFF. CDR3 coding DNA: TGTGCCAGCAGTTTACCGACTTCAGGGGAAAGGCGGACTGAAGCTTTCTTT.

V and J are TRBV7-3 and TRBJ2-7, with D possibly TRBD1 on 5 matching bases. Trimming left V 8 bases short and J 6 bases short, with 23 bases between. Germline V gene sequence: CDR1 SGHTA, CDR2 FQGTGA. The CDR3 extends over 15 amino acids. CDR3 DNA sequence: TGTGCCAGCGCAATTCTGTGGGGCCCTGGTGGCGAGCAGTACGTC. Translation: CASAILWGPGGEQYV.

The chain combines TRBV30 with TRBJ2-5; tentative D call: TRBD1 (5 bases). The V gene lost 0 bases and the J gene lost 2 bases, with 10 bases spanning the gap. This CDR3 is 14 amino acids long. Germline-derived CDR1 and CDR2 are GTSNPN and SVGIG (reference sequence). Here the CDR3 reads CAWSVSQGQETQYF. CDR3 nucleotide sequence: TGTGCCTGGAGTGTTAGCCAGGGACAAGAGACCCAGTACTTC.

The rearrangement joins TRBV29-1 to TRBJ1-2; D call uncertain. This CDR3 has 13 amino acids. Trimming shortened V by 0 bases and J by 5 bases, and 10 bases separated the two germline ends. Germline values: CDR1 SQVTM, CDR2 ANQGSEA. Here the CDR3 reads CSVEDFHGYGYTF. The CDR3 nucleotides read TGCAGCGTTGAAGATTTTCATGGTTATGGCTACACCTTC.

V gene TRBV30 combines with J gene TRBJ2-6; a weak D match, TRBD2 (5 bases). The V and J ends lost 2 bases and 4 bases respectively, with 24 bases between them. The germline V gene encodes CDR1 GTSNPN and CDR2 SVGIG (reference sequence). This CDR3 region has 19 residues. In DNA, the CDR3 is TGTGCCTGGAGTCCCGGGAACCGGCGCTACTTCGCCGGGGCCAACGTCCTGACTTTC. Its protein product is CAWSPGNRRYFAGANVLTF.

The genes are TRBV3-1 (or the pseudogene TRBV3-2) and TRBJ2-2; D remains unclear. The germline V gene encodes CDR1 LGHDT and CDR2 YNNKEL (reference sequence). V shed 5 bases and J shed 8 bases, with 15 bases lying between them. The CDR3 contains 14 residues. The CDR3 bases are TGTGCCAGCAGCTTTCACTCGACAACGGGGGAGCTGTTTTTT. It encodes CASSFHSTTGELFF.

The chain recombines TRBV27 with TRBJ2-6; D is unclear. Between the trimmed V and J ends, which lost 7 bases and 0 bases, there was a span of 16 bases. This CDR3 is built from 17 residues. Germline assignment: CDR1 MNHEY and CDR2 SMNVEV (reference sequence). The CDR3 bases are TGTGCCAGCACGCAGAGACTGATACACTCTGGGGCCAACGTCCTGACTTTC. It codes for CASTQRLIHSGANVLTF.

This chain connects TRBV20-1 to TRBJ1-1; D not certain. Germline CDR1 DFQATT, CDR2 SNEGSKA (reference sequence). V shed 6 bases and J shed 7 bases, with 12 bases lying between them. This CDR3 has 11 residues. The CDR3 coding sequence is TGCAGTGCCCTATGGAAGTATGAAGCTTTCTTT. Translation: CSALWKYEAFF.

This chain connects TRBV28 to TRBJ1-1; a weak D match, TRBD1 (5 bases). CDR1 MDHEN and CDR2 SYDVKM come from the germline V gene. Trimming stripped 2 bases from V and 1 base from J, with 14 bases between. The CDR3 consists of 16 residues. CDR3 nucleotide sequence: TGTGCCAGCAGTTTAGGGCGCGGCAGGGCGAACACTGAAGCTTTCTTT. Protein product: CASSLGRGRANTEAFF.

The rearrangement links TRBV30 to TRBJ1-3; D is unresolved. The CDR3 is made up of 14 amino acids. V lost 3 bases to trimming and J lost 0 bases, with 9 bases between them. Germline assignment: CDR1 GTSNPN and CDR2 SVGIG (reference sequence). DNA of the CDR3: TGTGCCTGGAGAGAACAGAACTCTGGAAACACCATATATTTT. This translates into CAWREQNSGNTIYF.

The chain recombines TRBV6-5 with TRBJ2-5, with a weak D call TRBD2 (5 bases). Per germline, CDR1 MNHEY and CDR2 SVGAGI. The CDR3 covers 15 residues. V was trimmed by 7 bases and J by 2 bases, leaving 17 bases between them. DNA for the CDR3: TGTGCCAGCACCCCCCCCGGCAGGACTCAAGAGACCCAGTACTTC. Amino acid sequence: CASTPPGRTQETQYF.

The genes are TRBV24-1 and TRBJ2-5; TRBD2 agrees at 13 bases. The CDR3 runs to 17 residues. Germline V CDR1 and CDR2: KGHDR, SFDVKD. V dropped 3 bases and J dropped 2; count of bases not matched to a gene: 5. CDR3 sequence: CATSDPRLAGGQETQYF. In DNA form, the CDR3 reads TGTGCCACCAGTGATCCACGACTAGCGGGGGGTCAAGAGACCCAGTACTTC.

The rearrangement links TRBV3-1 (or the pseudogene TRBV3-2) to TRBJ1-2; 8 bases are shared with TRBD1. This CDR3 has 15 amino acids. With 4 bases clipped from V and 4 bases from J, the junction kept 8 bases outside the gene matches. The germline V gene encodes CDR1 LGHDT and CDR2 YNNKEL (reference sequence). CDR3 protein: CASSRGTGSIYGYTF. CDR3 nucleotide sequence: TGTGCCAGCAGCCGAGGGACAGGTTCTATCTATGGCTACACCTTC.

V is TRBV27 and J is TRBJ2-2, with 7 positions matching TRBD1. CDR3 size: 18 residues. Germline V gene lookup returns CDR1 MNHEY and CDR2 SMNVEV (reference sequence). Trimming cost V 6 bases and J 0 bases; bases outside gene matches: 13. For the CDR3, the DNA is TGTGCCAGCAGATTGGGTCCAGACAGGGCCTCGAACACCGGGGAGCTGTTTTTT. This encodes CASRLGPDRASNTGELFF.

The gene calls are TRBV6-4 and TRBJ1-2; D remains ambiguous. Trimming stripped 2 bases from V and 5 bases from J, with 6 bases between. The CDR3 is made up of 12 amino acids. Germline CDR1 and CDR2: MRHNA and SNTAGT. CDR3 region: CASSDDRYGYTF. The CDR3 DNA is TGTGCCAGCAGTGACGACCGGTATGGCTACACCTTC.

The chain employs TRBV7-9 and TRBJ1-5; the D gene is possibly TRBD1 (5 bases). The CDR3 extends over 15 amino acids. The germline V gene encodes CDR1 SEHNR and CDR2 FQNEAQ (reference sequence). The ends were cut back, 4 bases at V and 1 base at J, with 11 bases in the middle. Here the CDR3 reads CASSSSGASNQPQHF. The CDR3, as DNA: TGTGCCAGCAGCTCTTCTGGGGCAAGCAATCAGCCCCAGCATTTT.

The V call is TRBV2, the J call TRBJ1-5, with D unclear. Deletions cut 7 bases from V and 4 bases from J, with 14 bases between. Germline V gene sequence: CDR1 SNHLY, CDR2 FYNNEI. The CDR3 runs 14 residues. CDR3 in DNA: TGTGCCAGCACGCGGGGAATGGAGAATCAGCCCCAGCATTTT. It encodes CASTRGMENQPQHF.

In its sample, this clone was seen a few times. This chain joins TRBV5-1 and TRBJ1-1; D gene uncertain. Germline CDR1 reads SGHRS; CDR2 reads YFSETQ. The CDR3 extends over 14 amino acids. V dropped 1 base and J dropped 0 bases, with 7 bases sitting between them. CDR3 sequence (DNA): TGCGCCAGCAGCTTGTTAGCGATGAACACTGAAGCTTTCTTT. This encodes CASSLLAMNTEAFF.

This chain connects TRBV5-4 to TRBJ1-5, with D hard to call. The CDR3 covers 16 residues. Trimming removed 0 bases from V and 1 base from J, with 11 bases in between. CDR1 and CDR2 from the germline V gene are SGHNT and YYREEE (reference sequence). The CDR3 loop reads CASSLVGPRSNQPQHF. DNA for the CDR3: TGTGCCAGCAGCTTGGTGGGCCCACGGAGCAATCAGCCCCAGCATTTT.

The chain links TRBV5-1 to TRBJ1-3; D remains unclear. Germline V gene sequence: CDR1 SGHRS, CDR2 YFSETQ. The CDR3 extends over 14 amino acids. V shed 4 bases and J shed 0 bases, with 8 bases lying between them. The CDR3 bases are TGCGCCAGCAGCCAGACCATCTCTGGAAACACCATATATTTT. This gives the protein CASSQTISGNTIYF. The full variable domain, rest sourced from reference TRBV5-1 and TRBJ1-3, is KAGVTQTPRYLIKTRGQQVTLSCSPISGHRSVSWYQQTPGQGLQFLFEYFSETQRNKGNFPGRFSGRQFSNSRSEMNVSTLELGDSALYLCASSQTISGNTIYFGEGSWLTVV.

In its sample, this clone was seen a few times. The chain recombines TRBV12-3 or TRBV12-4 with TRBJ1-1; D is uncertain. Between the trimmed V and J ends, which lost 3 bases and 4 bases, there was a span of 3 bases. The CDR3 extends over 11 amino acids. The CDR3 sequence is CASSFLTEAFF. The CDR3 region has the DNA TGTGCCAGCAGTTTCCTCACTGAAGCTTTCTTT.